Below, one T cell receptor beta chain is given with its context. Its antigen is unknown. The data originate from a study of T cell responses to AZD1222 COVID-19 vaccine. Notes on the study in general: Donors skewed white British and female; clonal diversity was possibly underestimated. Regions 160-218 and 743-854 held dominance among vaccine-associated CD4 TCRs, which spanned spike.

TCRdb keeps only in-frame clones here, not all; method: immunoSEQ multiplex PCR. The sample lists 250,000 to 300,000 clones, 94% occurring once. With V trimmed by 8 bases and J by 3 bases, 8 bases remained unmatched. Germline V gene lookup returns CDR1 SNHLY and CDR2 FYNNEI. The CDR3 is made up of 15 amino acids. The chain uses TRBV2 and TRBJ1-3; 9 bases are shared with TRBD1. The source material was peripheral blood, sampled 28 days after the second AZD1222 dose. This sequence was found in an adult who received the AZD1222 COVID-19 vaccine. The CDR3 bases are TGTGCCAGCCATTCCGGGACAGGGAATGGAAACACCATATATTTT. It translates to CASHSGTGNGNTIYF.